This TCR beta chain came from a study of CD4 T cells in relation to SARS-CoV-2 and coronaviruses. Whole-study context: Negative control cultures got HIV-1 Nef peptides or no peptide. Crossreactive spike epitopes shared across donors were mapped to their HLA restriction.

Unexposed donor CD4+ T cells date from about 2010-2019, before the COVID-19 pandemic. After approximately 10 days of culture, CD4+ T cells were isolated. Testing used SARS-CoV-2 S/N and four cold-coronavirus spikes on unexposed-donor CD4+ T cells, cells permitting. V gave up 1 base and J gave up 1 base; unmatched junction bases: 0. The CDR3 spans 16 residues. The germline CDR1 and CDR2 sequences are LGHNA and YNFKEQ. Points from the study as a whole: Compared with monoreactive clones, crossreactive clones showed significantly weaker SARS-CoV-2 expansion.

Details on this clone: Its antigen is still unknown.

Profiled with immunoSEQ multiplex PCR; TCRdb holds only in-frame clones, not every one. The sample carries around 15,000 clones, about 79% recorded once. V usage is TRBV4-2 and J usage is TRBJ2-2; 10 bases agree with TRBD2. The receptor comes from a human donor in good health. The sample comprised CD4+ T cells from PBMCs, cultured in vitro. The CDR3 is CASSQVAGGNTGELFF. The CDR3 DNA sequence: TGTGCCAGCAGCCAAGTAGCGGGGGGGAACACCGGGGAGCTGTTTTTT.